This T cell receptor (beta chain) was found in a study of CD8 T cells in Susac syndrome. Treatment-naive patients with stable or active relapsing-remitting disease served as multiple sclerosis controls. Negative isolation yielded CD8+ and CD4+ T cells; FACS enriched TEMRA cells. Random hexamers were used to reverse transcribe the RNA input (about 0.45 to 1 ug). By means of immunoSEQ multiplex PCR, TCR beta CDR3 spanning 54 Vbeta and 13 Jbeta underwent amplification. Each CDR3 protein gets one entry after TCRdb re-called the immunoSEQ multiplex PCR reads with MiXCR. The table lists some 220,000 distinct CDR3 sequences, 95% of them singletons. CDR3 length equals 13 residues. Germline trimming cut 3 bases from V and 3 bases from J; bases unmatched to any gene: 3. Germline CDR1 and CDR2: SQVTM and ANQGSEA.

This clonotype originated in a human donor with multiple sclerosis. The sample was CD4+ T cells from PBMCs. The chain employs TRBV29-1 and TRBJ2-7; TRBD1 agrees at 9 bases. This CDR3 reads CSVDLTGGYEQYF. CDR3 nucleotides: TGCAGCGTTGACCTGACAGGGGGCTACGAGCAGTACTTC.